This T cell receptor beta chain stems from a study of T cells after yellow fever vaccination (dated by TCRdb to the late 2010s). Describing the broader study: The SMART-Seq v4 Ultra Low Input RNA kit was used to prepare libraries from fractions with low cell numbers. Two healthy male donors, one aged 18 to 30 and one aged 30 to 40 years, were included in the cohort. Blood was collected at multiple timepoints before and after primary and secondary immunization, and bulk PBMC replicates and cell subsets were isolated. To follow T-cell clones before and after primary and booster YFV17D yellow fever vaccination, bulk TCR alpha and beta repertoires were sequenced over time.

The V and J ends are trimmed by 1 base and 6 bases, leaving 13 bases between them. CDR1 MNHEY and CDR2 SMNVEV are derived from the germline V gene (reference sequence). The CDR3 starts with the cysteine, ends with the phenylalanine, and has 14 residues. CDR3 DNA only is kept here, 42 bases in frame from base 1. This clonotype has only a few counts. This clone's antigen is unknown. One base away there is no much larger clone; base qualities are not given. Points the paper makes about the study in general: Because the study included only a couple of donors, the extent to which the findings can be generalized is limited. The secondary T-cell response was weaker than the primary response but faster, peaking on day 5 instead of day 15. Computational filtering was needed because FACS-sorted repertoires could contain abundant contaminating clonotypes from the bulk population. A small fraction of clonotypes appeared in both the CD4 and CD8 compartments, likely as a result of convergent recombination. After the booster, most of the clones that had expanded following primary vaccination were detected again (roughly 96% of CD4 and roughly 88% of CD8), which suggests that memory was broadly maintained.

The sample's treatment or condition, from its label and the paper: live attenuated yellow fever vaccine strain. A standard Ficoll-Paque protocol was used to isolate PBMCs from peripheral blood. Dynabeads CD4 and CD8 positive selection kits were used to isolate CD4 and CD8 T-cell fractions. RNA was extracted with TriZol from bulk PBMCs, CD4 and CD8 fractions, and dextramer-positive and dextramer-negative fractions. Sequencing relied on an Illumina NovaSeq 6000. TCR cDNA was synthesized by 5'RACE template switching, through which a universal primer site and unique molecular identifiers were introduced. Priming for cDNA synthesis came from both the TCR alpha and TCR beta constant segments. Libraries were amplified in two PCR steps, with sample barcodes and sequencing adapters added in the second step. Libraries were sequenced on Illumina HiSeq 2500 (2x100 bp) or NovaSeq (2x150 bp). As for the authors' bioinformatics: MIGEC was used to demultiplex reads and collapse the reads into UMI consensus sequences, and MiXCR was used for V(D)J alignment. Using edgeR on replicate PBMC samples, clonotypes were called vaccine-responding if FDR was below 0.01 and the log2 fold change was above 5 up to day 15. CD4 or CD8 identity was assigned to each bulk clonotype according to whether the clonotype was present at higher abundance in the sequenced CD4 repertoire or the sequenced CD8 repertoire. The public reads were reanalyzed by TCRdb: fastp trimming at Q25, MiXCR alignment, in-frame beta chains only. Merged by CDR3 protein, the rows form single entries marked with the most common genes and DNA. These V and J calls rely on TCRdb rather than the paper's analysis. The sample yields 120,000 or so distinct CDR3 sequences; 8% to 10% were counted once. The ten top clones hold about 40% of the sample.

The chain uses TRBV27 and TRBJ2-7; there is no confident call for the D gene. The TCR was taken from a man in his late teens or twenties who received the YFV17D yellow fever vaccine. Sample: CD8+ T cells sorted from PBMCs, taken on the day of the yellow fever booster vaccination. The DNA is TGTGCCAGCAGTTTATTGGATCCCTCCAGCGAGCAGTACTTC. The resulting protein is CASSLLDPSSEQYF.